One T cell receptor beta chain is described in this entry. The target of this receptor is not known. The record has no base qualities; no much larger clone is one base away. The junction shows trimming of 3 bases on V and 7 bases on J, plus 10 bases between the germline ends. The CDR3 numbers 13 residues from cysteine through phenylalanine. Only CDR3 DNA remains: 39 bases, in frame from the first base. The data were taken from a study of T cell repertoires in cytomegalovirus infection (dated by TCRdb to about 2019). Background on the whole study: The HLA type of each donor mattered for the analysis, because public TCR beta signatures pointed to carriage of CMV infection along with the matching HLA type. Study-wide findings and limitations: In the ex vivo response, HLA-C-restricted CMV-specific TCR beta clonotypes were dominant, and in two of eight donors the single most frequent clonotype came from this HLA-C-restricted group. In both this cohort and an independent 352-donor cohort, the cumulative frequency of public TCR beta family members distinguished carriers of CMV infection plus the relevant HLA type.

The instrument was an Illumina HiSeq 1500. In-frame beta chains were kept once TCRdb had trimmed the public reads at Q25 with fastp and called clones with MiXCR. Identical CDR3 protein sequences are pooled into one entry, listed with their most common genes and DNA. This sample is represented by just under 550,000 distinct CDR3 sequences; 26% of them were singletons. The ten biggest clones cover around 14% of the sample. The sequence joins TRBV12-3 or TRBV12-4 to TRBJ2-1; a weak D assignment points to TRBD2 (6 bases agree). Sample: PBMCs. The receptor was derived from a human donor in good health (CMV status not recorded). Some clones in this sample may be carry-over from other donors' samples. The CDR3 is CASSLRGLNEQFF. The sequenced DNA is TGTGCCAGCAGTTTGAGGGGACTTAATGAGCAGTTCTTC.